A selection of T cell receptor beta chains follows, all from one sample in a study of cytomegalovirus exposure and HLA in healthy donors. Some clones are missing from TCRdb's copy, which holds only in-frame ones; the method was immunoSEQ multiplex PCR. The repertoire includes about 120,000 clones, roughly 82% of them detected once, and 3.5% to 4.5% sits in the top ten. The sequenced material came from PBMCs. All receptors come from a human donor in good health. The CDR3 runs from the conserved cysteine through the conserved F or W. D genes are given only for firm matches. Size values are once, few and many counts, or a class for expanded clones, and some rows have none.

DNA	CDR3	size	V	J	D
TGTGCCAGTAGTATAGGAGGCCTAGCGGAAGACCTGGGGACCCAGTACTTC	CASSIGGLAEDLGTQYF	few	TRBV19	TRBJ2-5	TRBD2
TGTGCCAGCAGCCAAGATTTGAGGGACACCGGGGAGCTGTTTTTT	CASSQDLRDTGELFF	.	TRBV4-2	TRBJ2-2	.
TGTGCCAGCAGTTACGGGACGGGAGTGGTTTACGAGCAGTACTTC	CASSYGTGVVYEQYF	once	TRBV6-5	TRBJ2-7	.
TGTGCCAGCAGCTTGCGAATAGCGGGGACCAATGAGCAGTTCTTC	CASSLRIAGTNEQFF	.	TRBV5-8	TRBJ2-1	TRBD2
TGTGCCAGCAGTTTACCGGGGAACCAAGAGACCCAGTACTTC	CASSLPGNQETQYF	.	TRBV28	TRBJ2-5	.
TGTGCCAGCAGCCCGTCGGGGGGAAAGGATGGCTACACCTTC	CASSPSGGKDGYTF	.	TRBV7-9	TRBJ1-2	.
TGCGCCAGCAGCCCCGCGGAGACCCGCGGGTATGGCTACACCTTC	CASSPAETRGYGYTF	.	TRBV5-1	TRBJ1-2	.
TGTGCCACTGCTGCCGATTCAGGGGCCAAAAACATTCAGTACTTC	CATAADSGAKNIQYF	once	TRBV2	TRBJ2-4	.
TGTGCCAGCACCCTGGGGGGGAATCCTAACTATGGCTACACCTTC	CASTLGGNPNYGYTF	.	TRBV28	TRBJ1-2	.
TGTGCCAGCAGTGAGTGGCTAGCGGGAGGTCCAGATACGCAGTATTTT	CASSEWLAGGPDTQYF	.	TRBV6-1	TRBJ2-3	TRBD2
TGTGCCAGCAGTGATCTCTGGGACAGGGGACACGAGCAGTACTTC	CASSDLWDRGHEQYF	.	TRBV6-1	TRBJ2-7	TRBD1
TGTGCCAGCAGATCGGGGGTCGGCGGGAACTATGGCTACACCTTC	CASRSGVGGNYGYTF	.	TRBV2	TRBJ1-2	.
TGTGCCAGCAGTTTAGTCCAGGAAGGCGCCGGGGAGCTGTTTTTT	CASSLVQEGAGELFF	.	TRBV6-6	TRBJ2-2	.
TGTGCCACCAGCCCAAACAGGGTTCGGGACAATGAGCAGTTCTTC	CATSPNRVRDNEQFF	.	TRBV15	TRBJ2-1	.
TGTGCCAGTAGTATACAACAGGGGCCAGCGTCACCCCTCCACTTT	CASSIQQGPASPLHF	.	TRBV19	TRBJ1-6	TRBD1
TGCGCCAGCAGTCTGGGACAGGGGGCGCGGGGTGAAAAACTGTTTTTT	CASSLGQGARGEKLFF	.	TRBV5-1	TRBJ1-4	TRBD1
TGTGCCAGCAGTATTACGCCAGGGATCCAAGAGACCCAGTACTTC	CASSITPGIQETQYF	.	TRBV9	TRBJ2-5	.
TGTGCCAGCAAGGAGCGGGGTACCGGGAATGAGCAGTTCTTC	CASKERGTGNEQFF	once	TRBV2	TRBJ2-1	TRBD2
TGTGCCAGCAGCGTAGTAGGGGTTGAGACCCAGTACTTC	CASSVVGVETQYF	.	TRBV9	TRBJ2-5	.
TGTGCCTGGACTAGCGGTCTCTCCTACGAGCAGTACTTC	CAWTSGLSYEQYF	.	TRBV30	TRBJ2-7	TRBD2
TGTGCCAGCAGTGAAGCGAGGGCAAGTGTTTTCTTT	CASSEARASVFF	.	TRBV6-1	TRBJ1-1	.
TGTGCCAGCAGTGACTTGGGACAGGGGCATCAAGAGACCCAGTACTTC	CASSDLGQGHQETQYF	.	TRBV25-1	TRBJ2-5	TRBD1
TGTGCCAGCAGCCGCCCTAGCGGGAGGGGCTCCTACGAGCAGTACTTC	CASSRPSGRGSYEQYF	.	TRBV5-4	TRBJ2-7	TRBD2
TGTGCCAGCAGTTCCTTCACAGGGAATTTGGATACGCAGTATTTT	CASSSFTGNLDTQYF	few	TRBV28	TRBJ2-3	.
TGTGCCAGCAGTTACTCGAGAGCCACCACTGAAGCTTTCTTT	CASSYSRATTEAFF	.	TRBV6-5	TRBJ1-1	.
TGTGCCAGCAGCCTAAGGGACAGCGCACTTTCCCCCTATGGCTACACCTTC	CASSLRDSALSPYGYTF	.	TRBV2	TRBJ1-2	TRBD1
TGTGCCGGCCGACGTGGGACTAGCGGGCACAATGAGCAGTTCTTC	CAGRRGTSGHNEQFF	once	TRBV6-1	TRBJ2-1	TRBD2
TGTGCCAGCAGCGCCGGTGACTCCTACAATGAGCAGTTCTTC	CASSAGDSYNEQFF	.	TRBV6-5	TRBJ2-1	.
TGTGCCAGCTCACCCCCGGGAGGGGGACGGTTTAATGAAAAACTGTTTTTT	CASSPPGGGRFNEKLFF	.	TRBV18	TRBJ1-4	.
TGTGCCAGCAGTTCCCTTAGATGGCAGGGGCACATTCAGTACTTC	CASSSLRWQGHIQYF	.	TRBV28	TRBJ2-4	.
TGCGCTCCCAGGGGCTCTGGGGCCAACGTCCTGACTTTC	CAPRGSGANVLTF	once	TRBV10-1	TRBJ2-6	.
TGTGCCAGCGGTGGGACAGGAGACTCTGGGGCCAACGTCCTGACTTTC	CASGGTGDSGANVLTF	.	TRBV7-3	TRBJ2-6	TRBD1
TGCGCCAGCAGCCCCCAACTCGGTTCCTACGAGCAGTACTTC	CASSPQLGSYEQYF	.	TRBV4-1	TRBJ2-7	.
TGCGCCAGCAGTGGGGGGACACCCGGGAAAAGCTCTGGGGCCAACGTCCTGACTTTC	CASSGGTPGKSSGANVLTF	.	TRBV10-1	TRBJ2-6	.
TGTGCCAGTAGGAGGACAGGGGAAGGCTATGGCTACACCTTC	CASRRTGEGYGYTF	.	TRBV19	TRBJ1-2	TRBD1
TGCGCCAGCAGCTTGGGACATTCCGGTAATGAAAAACTGTTTTTT	CASSLGHSGNEKLFF	.	TRBV5-1	TRBJ1-4	.
TGTGCCTGGAGTGTAAGCTCCCCCGGGTACACCGGGGAGCTGTTTTTT	CAWSVSSPGYTGELFF	few	TRBV30	TRBJ2-2	.
TGTGCCAGCAGCTTAGGGGGACCAGGGGGCAATCAGCCCCAGCATTTT	CASSLGGPGGNQPQHF	.	TRBV13	TRBJ1-5	.
TGCGCCAGCACCACCCTGGGGGGGACAGGCCCCGACGAGCAGTACTTC	CASTTLGGTGPDEQYF	.	TRBV10-2	TRBJ2-7	.
TGTGCCAGCAGTACCCCGGGACAGGGGCTCGTGGGAACCGGGGAGCTGTTTTTT	CASSTPGQGLVGTGELFF	.	TRBV28	TRBJ2-2	TRBD1
TGTGCCAGCAGTTACTCAGGCAGGGCCCCTGAAGCTTTCTTT	CASSYSGRAPEAFF	.	TRBV6-5	TRBJ1-1	.
TGTGCCAGTAGTATTTTAGGGGCCAATTCACCCCTCCACTTT	CASSILGANSPLHF	few	TRBV19	TRBJ1-6	.
TGTGCCAGCAGCCTCCCACCAGGGGGGACACACTATGGCTACACCTTC	CASSLPPGGTHYGYTF	.	TRBV7-9	TRBJ1-2	TRBD1
TGTGCCAGCAGTGAGACAGGGGGAATTGAAAAACTGTTTTTT	CASSETGGIEKLFF	.	TRBV2	TRBJ1-4	TRBD1
TGCAGCGGCTTTAGCGGGGTCTCCTACAATGAGCAGTTCTTC	CSGFSGVSYNEQFF	.	TRBV29-1	TRBJ2-1	TRBD2
TGTGCCACCAGCAGAGACTCAACCCACCGGGTCCTTTACTTT	CATSRDSTHRVLYF	few	TRBV15	TRBJ2-2	.
TGCGCCAGCAGCCCACCTACTACTAGCGGGCTTGAAGGGAGGGGAGAGCAGTACTTC	CASSPPTTSGLEGRGEQYF	few	TRBV5-1	TRBJ2-7	TRBD2
TGTGCCATAAATCCGGGGGGGAACAATGGCTACACCTTC	CAINPGGNNGYTF	.	TRBV28	TRBJ1-2	.
TGCAGCGTTGGGGACAGGCCGGAGGGCTACACCTTC	CSVGDRPEGYTF	.	TRBV29-1	TRBJ1-2	TRBD1
TGTGCCAGCAGCTGGTTAATAGGGACTAGCGGGAGCCCCAATACGCAGTATTTT	CASSWLIGTSGSPNTQYF	.	TRBV5-6	TRBJ2-3	TRBD2
TGTGCCAGCAGCTGGACTAGCGGACAAGAGACCCAGTACTTC	CASSWTSGQETQYF	.	TRBV5-4	TRBJ2-5	TRBD2
TGTGCCAGCAGCTTCGGGACTTACGCTAGCACAGATACGCAGTATTTT	CASSFGTYASTDTQYF	once	TRBV11-2	TRBJ2-3	.
TGTGCCAGCAGCATACGGGACAGGGAGTCCTACAATGAGCAGTTCTTC	CASSIRDRESYNEQFF	.	TRBV11-2	TRBJ2-1	TRBD1
TGTGCCAGCAGCTCCGGAGGGAGCTCCTACAATGAGCAGTTCTTC	CASSSGGSSYNEQFF	.	TRBV11-2	TRBJ2-1	.
TGCGCCAGCAGCCAGGGATCCTACACAGATACGCAGTATTTT	CASSQGSYTDTQYF	.	TRBV5-1	TRBJ2-3	.
TGTGCCAGCAGCCACGGACAACCTAATGAAAAACTGTTTTTT	CASSHGQPNEKLFF	.	TRBV5-6	TRBJ1-4	.
TGCGCCAGCAGCTTGGGAACGGATATCCCAGCGGGCTACACCTTC	CASSLGTDIPAGYTF	.	TRBV5-1	TRBJ1-2	.
TGTGCCAGCAGCGTTGGAAGTAGCGGATCCCAAGAGACCCAGTACTTC	CASSVGSSGSQETQYF	.	TRBV9	TRBJ2-5	.
TGTGCCATCAGTGAGGGGACTAGCGACACAGATACGCAGTATTTT	CAISEGTSDTDTQYF	.	TRBV10-3	TRBJ2-3	TRBD2
TGTGCCAGCAGTGGGGCAGGTAGCGGGACTTTGTATGAGCAGTTCTTC	CASSGAGSGTLYEQFF	.	TRBV2	TRBJ2-1	TRBD2